This TCR beta chain comes out of a study of blood T cells in healthy people across ages. As regards this clonotype: The antigen remains unidentified.

Study-level points and caveats: Per million T cells, TCR beta diversity dropped roughly linearly as age increased. Because donor CMV status was unknown, expanded clonotype changes were possibly confounded.

A second PCR, run for roughly 7 to 11 cycles, used a sample-barcoded 5' primer plus a J-beta primer mix. TCRdb analysed the 5' RACE reads with MiXCR anew, one entry per CDR3 protein. In the table there are about 730,000 distinct CDR3 sequences, roughly 43% of which are singletons. The clonotype originates from a woman aged 55-69 years in good health. The sequenced material came from blood.

The CDR3 nucleotides are TGTGCCAGCAGTTCGACTTATAGCAATCAGCCCCAGCATTTT. This codes for CASSSTYSNQPQHF. The chain joins TRBV27 to TRBJ1-5, with unresolved D. Deletions cut 4 bases from V and 0 bases from J, with 7 bases between. CDR1 is MNHEY and CDR2 is SMNVEV in the germline V gene (reference sequence). The CDR3 contains 14 residues.